This section outlines one T cell receptor beta chain sequence together with its context. This record belongs to a study of blood T cell repertoires in COVID-19. Study details: Sites across the United States, Italy and Spain contributed samples from acute and convalescent COVID-19. PBMCs, B-cell-depleted T cells, or T cells provided the cDNA or gDNA that made up the material.

CDR1 GTSNPN and CDR2 SVGIG come from the germline V gene (reference sequence). V was clipped by 3 bases and J by 2 bases; unmatched bases: 5. This CDR3 comprises 14 residues. The authors' processing: Quantification of nucleated cells was approximated via reference gene primer amplification. Some clones are missing from TCRdb's copy, which holds only in-frame ones; the method was immunoSEQ multiplex PCR. V and J calls and clone size are those listed in that table; D and trimming were worked out from the DNA. This table has more than 100,000 clones, 84% appearing once. The V call is TRBV30, the J call TRBJ1-2; 8 positions match TRBD1. The sequencing sample was made of peripheral blood. The clonotype originates from a man aged 55 to 70 with acute or convalescent COVID-19. The CDR3, as DNA: TGTGCCTGGAGCCAGGACAGGGCAAACTATGGCTACACCTTC. Translation gives CAWSQDRANYGYTF.